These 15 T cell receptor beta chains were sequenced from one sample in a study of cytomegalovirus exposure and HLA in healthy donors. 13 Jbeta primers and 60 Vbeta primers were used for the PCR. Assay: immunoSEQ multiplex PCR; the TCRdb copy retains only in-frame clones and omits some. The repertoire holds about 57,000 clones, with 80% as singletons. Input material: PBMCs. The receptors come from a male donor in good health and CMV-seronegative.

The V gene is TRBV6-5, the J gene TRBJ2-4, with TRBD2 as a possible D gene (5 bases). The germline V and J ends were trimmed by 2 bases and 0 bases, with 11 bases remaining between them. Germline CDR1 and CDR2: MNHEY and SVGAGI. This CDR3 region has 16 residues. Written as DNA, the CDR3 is TGTGCCAGCAGTTACAGCGGTTCACTAGCCAAAAACATTCAGTACTTC. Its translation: CASSYSGSLAKNIQYF.

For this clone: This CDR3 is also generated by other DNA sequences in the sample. CDR3 protein: CAWSVQGNQPQHF. CDR3 DNA: TGTGCCTGGAGTGTACAGGGTAATCAGCCCCAGCATTTT. The chain is built from TRBV30 and TRBJ1-5, with D tentatively TRBD1 (6 bases). CDR1 and CDR2 from the germline V gene are GTSNPN and SVGIG (reference sequence). This CDR3 region has 13 residues. V was pared by 0 bases and J by 4 bases, with 7 bases between.

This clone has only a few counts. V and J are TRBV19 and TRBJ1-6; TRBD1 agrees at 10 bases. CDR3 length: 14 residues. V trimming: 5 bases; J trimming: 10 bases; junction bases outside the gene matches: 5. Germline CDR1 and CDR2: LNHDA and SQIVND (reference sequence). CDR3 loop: CASSPGQGNSPLHF. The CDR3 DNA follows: TGTGCCAGTAGTCCGGGACAGGGGAACTCACCCCTCCACTTT. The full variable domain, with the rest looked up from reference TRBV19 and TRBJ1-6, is DGGITQSPKYLFRKEGQNVTLSCEQNLNHDAMYWYRQDPGQGLRLIYYSQIVNDFQKGDIAEGYSVSREKKESFPLTVTSAQKNPTAFYLCASSPGQGNSPLHFGNGTRLTVT.

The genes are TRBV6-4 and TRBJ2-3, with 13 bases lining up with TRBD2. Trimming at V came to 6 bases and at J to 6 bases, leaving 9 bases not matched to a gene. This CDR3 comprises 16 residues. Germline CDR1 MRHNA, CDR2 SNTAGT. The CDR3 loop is CASRFTSGGAADTQYF. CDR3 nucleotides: TGTGCCAGCAGATTTACTAGCGGGGGGGCAGCGGATACGCAGTATTTT.

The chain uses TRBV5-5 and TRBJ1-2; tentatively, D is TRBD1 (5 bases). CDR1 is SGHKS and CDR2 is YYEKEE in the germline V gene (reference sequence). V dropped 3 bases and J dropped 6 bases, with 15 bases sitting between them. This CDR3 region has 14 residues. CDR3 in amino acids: CASSSSAGLDGYTF. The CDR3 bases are TGTGCCAGCAGCTCGTCCGCGGGGCTTGATGGCTACACCTTC. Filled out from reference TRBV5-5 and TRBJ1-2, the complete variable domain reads DAGVTQSPTHLIKTRGQQVTLRCSPISGHKSVSWYQQVLGQGPQFIFQYYEKEERGRGNFPDRFSARQFPNYSSELNVNALLLGDSALYLCASSSSAGLDGYTFGSGTRLTVV.

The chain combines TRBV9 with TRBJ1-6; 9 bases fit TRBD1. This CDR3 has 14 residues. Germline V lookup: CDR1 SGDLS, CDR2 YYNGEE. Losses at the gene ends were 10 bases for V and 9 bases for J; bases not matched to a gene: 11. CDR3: CAGSPEDRGSPLHF. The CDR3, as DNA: TGTGCCGGCTCCCCGGAGGACAGGGGTTCACCCCTCCACTTT.

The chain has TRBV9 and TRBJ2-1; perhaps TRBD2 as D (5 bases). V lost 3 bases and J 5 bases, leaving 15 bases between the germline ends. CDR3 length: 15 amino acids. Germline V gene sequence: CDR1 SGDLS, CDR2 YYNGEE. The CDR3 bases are TGTGCCAGCAGCGCTCGTGCGGGCGTCGACAATGAGCAGTTCTTC. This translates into CASSARAGVDNEQFF. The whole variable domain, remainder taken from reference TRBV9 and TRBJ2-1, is DSGVTQTPKHLITATGQRVTLRCSPRSGDLSVYWYQQSLDQGLQFLIQYYNGEERAKGNILERFSAQQFPDLHSELNLSSLELGDSALYFCASSARAGVDNEQFFGPGTRLTVL.

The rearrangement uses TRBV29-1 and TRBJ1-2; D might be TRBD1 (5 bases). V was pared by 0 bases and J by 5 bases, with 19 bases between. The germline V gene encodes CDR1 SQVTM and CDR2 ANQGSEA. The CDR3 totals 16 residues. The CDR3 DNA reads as TGCAGCGTTGAAGATCGAAGGGGCCGGGTATATTATGGCTACACCTTC. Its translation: CSVEDRRGRVYYGYTF.

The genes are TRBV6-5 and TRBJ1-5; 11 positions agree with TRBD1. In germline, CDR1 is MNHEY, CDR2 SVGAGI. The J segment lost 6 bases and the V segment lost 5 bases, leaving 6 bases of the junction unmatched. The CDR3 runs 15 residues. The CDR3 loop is CASSPRTGGSQPQHF. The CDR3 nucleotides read TGTGCCAGCAGTCCCCGGACAGGGGGCTCTCAGCCCCAGCATTTT.

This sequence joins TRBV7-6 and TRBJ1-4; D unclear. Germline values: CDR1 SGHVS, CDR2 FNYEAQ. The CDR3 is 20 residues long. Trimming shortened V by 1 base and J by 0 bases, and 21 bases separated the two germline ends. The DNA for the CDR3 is TGTGCCAGCAGCTTAGGAAAGCTGGATCCCCGGACTGCAACTAATGAAAAACTGTTTTTT. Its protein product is CASSLGKLDPRTATNEKLFF.

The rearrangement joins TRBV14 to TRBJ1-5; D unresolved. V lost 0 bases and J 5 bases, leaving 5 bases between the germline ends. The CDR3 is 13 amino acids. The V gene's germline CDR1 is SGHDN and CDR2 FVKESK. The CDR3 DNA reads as TGTGCCAGCAGCCAAGAGAGGGATCAGCCCCAGCATTTT. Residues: CASSQERDQPQHF. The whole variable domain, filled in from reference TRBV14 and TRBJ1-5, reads EAGVTQFPSHSVIEKGQTVTLRCDPISGHDNLYWYRRVMGKEIKFLLHFVKESKQDESGMPNNRFLAERTGGTYSTLKVQPAELEDSGVYFCASSQERDQPQHFGDGTRLSIL.

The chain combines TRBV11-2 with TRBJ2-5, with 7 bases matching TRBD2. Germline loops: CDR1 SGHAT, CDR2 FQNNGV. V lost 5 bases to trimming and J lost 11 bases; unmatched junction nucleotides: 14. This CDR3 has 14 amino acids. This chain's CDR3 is CASSTAGLPTQQYF. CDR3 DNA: TGTGCCAGCAGCACAGCGGGGCTGCCAACTCAGCAGTACTTC.

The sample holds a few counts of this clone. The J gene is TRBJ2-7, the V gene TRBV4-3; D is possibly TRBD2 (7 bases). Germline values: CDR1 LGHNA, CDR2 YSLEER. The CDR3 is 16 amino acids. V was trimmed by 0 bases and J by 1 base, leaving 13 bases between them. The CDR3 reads CASSQDEGGGSYEQYF. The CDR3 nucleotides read TGCGCCAGCAGCCAAGATGAAGGGGGAGGGTCCTACGAGCAGTACTTC.

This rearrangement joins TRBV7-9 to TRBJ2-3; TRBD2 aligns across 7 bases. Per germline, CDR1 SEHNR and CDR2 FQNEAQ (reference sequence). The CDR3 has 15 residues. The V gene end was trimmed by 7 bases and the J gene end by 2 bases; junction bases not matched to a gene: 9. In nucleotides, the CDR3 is TGTGCCAGCACCCCCCTAGCGGTCTACACAGATACGCAGTATTTT. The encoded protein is CASTPLAVYTDTQYF.

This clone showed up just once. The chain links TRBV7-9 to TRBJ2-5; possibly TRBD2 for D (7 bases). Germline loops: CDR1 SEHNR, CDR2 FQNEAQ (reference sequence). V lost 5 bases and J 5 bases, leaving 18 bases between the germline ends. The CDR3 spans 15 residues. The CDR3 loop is CASSLLRGGPETQYF. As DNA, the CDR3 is TGTGCCAGCAGCCTCCTTAGGGGGGGGCCCGAGACCCAGTACTTC.